This T cell receptor (beta chain) came from a study of tumor-infiltrating lymphocytes in primary liver carcinoma. Germline V lookup: CDR1 MNHNS, CDR2 SASEGT. The CDR3 runs to 15 residues. TCR beta cDNA was prepared out of approximately 470 ng total RNA by means of a constant-region primer. Nested multiplex PCR, run for three rounds with slightly modified ARM-PCR, yielded TCR beta libraries. Researchers ran the first two PCR rounds for roughly 11 cycles each with TRBV1-TRBV30 forward primers and a C-beta reverse primer. TCRdb reprocessed the multiplex PCR reads via MiXCR and lists one record per CDR3 protein. The sample lists approximately 300,000 distinct CDR3 sequences; approximately 60% were seen once. A remark on this clonotype: The junction departs from germline at one end; a sequencing error may be responsible.

Extraction also yielded germline DNA, while blood RNA was obtained from unsorted whole blood. Patients in the cohort were treatment-naive and living with chronic HBV infection. This receptor was identified in a man in his forties or fifties with primary liver carcinoma and hepatitis B virus infection. The sequenced material came from peripheral blood. The chain recombines TRBV6-1 with TRBJ2-1; TRBD1 aligns across 7 bases. CDR3 bases: TGTGCCAGCAGCGTGACAGGGAGCTCCTACAGTGAGCAGTCCTTC. Its translation: CASSVTGSSYSEQSF.